Sequencing of this TCR beta chain was carried out in a study of vaccination effects on CD4 cells after COVID-19. Background on the study: As their vaccination, participants received two doses of either BNT162b2 or mRNA-1273.

Points on this clone: Its antigen is unknown.

Before sequencing took place, the ViraFEST assay used viral peptide pools to expand antigen-specific CD4+ T cells. Isolating CD4+ T cells followed about 10 days of culture. The healthy vaccine recipients, who had no prior SARS-CoV-2 infection, showed negative nucleocapsid antibodies. Replacing half the medium with IL-2 medium was done on days 3 and 7. CDR3 length: 14 amino acids. The V gene's germline CDR1 is SGHAT and CDR2 FQNNGV. The J segment lost 7 bases and the V segment lost 5 bases, leaving 5 bases of the junction unmatched. The method was immunoSEQ multiplex PCR; TCRdb's version includes in-frame clones alone and lacks a portion of them. The sample consists of approximately 8,900 clones, 65% to 80% of them appearing once.

The source of this sequence is a human donor who received a COVID-19 vaccine. Source: CD4+ T cells from PBMCs cultured with HCoV-229E spike peptides, taken before COVID-19 vaccination. The chain recombines TRBV11-2 with TRBJ2-1, with 10 bases lining up with TRBD1. The DNA of the CDR3 is TGTGCCAGCAGCAGACGACAGGGGGCGAATGAGCAGTTCTTC. It is translated as CASSRRQGANEQFF.